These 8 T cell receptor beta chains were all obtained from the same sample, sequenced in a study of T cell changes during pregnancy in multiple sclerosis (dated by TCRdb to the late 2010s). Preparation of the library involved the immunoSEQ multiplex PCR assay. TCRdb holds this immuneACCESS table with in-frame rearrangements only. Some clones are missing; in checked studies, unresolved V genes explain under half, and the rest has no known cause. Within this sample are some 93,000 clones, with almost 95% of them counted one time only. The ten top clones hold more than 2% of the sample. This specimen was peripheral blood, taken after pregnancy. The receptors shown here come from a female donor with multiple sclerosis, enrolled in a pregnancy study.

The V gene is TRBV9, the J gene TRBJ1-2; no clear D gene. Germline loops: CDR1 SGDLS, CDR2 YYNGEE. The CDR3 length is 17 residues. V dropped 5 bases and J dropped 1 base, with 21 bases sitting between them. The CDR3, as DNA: TGTGCCAGCAGGTCTGGAGGTCGGCAGGCCCGTAACTATGGCTACACCTTC. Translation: CASRSGGRQARNYGYTF.

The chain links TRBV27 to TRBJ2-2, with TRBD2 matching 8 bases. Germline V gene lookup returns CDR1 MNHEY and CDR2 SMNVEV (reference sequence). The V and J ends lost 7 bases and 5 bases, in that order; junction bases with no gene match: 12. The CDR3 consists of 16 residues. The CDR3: CASTLKSGRRTGELFF. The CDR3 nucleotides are TGTGCCAGCACCTTAAAGAGCGGGAGAAGGACCGGGGAGCTGTTTTTT.

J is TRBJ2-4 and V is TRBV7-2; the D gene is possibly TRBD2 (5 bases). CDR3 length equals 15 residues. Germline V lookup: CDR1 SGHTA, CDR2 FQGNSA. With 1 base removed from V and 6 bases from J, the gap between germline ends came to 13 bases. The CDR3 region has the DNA TGTGCCAGCAGCTTAGACGGGGTCTCGGGAAACATTCAGTACTTC. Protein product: CASSLDGVSGNIQYF.

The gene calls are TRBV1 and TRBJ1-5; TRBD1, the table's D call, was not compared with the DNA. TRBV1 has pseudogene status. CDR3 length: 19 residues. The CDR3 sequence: CTSSRLYREGFISNQPQHF. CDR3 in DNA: TGCACCAGCAGCCGTTTGTACAGGGAAGGGTTCATTAGCAATCAGCCCCAGCATTTT.

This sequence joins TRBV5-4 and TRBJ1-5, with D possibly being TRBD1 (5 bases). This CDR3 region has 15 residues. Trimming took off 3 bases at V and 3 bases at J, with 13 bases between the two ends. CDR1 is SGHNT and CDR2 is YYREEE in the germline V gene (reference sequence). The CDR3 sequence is CASSSGGVLNQPQHF. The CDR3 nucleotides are TGTGCCAGCAGCTCCGGGGGGGTCCTCAATCAGCCCCAGCATTTT.

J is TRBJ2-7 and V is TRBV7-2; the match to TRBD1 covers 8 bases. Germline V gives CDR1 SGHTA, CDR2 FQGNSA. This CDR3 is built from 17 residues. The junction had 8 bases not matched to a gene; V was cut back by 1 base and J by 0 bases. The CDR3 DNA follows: TGTGCCAGCAGCTTAGTCTCACCCGGGACAGGCTCCTACGAGCAGTACTTC. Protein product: CASSLVSPGTGSYEQYF. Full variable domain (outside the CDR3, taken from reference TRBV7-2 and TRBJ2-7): GAGVSQSPSNKVTEKGKDVELRCDPISGHTALYWYRQSLGQGLEFLIYFQGNSAPDKSGLPSDRFSAERTGGSVSTLTIQRTQQEDSAVYLCASSLVSPGTGSYEQYFGPGTRLTVT.

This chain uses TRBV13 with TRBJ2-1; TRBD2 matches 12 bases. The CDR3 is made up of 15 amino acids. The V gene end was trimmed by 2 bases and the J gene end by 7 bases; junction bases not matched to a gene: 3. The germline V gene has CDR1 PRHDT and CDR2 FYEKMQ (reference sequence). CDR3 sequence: CASSLRTSGMNEQFF. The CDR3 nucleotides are TGTGCCAGCAGCTTAAGGACTAGCGGGATGAATGAGCAGTTCTTC. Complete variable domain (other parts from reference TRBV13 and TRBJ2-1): AAGVIQSPRHLIKEKRETATLKCYPIPRHDTVYWYQQGPGQDPQFLISFYEKMQSDKGSIPDRFSAQQFSDYHSELNMSSLELGDSALYFCASSLRTSGMNEQFFGPGTRLTVL.

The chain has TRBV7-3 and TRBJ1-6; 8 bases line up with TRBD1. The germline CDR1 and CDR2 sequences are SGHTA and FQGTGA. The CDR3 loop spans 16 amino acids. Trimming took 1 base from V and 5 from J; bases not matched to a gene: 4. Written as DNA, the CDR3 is TGTGCCAGCAGCTTAAGAGAGACAGGGGATAATTCACCCCTCCACTTT. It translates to CASSLRETGDNSPLHF.